One and the same sample provided the 15 T cell receptor beta chains below, sequenced in a study of siplizumab effects on memory and regulatory T cells. Some clones are missing from TCRdb's copy, which holds only in-frame ones; the method was immunoSEQ multiplex PCR. Among some 100,000 clones listed, roughly 95% were seen once. The sequenced sample was non-Treg CD4+ T cells sorted from blood. Receptors were obtained from a human donor in good health.

This clone appeared a few times. The chain uses TRBV7-3 and TRBJ1-5; D unresolved. Trimming took 2 bases from V and 12 from J, leaving 14 bases between them. CDR1 SGHTA and CDR2 FQGTGA come from the germline V gene. The CDR3 is 13 amino acids. The DNA for the CDR3 is TGTGCCAGCAGCTTAGAACCGGGCCGATACCAGCATTTT. Its translation is CASSLEPGRYQHF.

The J gene is TRBJ2-5, the V gene TRBV4-1; D may be TRBD1 or TRBD2 (6 bases each). CDR1 and CDR2 from the germline V gene are MGHRA and YSYEKL. The CDR3 has 14 residues. The V and J ends lost 3 bases and 4 bases respectively, with 12 bases between them. CDR3 region: CASSQGGRGETQYF. The CDR3 nucleotides are TGCGCCAGCAGCCAGGGGGGCAGGGGAGAGACCCAGTACTTC.

The chain combines TRBV5-4 with TRBJ2-1, with 8 bases lining up with TRBD2. V shed 3 bases and J 7 bases; nucleotides not matched to a gene: 9. This CDR3 has 15 amino acids. Germline lookup yields CDR1 SGHNT and CDR2 YYREEE (reference sequence). The CDR3 spells CASSSGGAGGNEQFF. The CDR3 DNA reads as TGTGCCAGCAGCTCCGGGGGGGCCGGGGGGAATGAGCAGTTCTTC.

This clone was counted only a few times. This rearrangement joins TRBV30 to TRBJ1-5; D is undetermined. Germline CDR1 GTSNPN, CDR2 SVGIG (reference sequence). This CDR3 has 12 amino acids. Trimming pared 0 bases from V and 6 bases from J, leaving 6 bases between. Here the CDR3 DNA reads TGTGCCTGGAGTGTCGGGGTTCAGCCCCAGCATTTT. Translating it yields CAWSVGVQPQHF.

This clone has just a few counts. In DNA, the CDR3 is TGTGCCAGCAGTGATCGAAGGAACACTGAAGCTTTCTTT. It codes for CASSDRRNTEAFF. The rearrangement joins TRBV6-1 to TRBJ1-1; D is unclear. Germline V gene sequence: CDR1 MNHNS, CDR2 SASEGT. Trimming shortened V by 3 bases and J by 1 base, and 6 bases separated the two germline ends. The CDR3 is 13 residues long.

V usage is TRBV6-1 and J usage is TRBJ1-2; D might be TRBD1 (6 bases). The CDR3 is made up of 13 amino acids. Trimming removed 6 bases at V and 4 bases at J, with 12 bases between. The germline V gene encodes CDR1 MNHNS and CDR2 SASEGT. The CDR3 reads CASRETGTYGYTF. CDR3 DNA: TGTGCCAGCAGGGAGACAGGCACCTATGGCTACACCTTC.

The CDR3 bases are TGTGCCAGCAGTTACCTAGACAGGGAGTATGGCTACACCTTC. Protein product: CASSYLDREYGYTF. The gene calls are TRBV6-5 and TRBJ1-2; TRBD1 aligns across 7 bases. Losses at the gene ends were 2 bases for V and 5 bases for J; bases not matched to a gene: 5. CDR3 length: 14 residues. CDR1 is MNHEY, CDR2 SVGAGI, per germline.

The chain couples TRBV6-6 to TRBJ2-7; the D is unclear. The germline V and J ends were trimmed by 6 bases and 2 bases, with 5 bases remaining between them. The CDR3 length is 11 residues. Germline V lookup: CDR1 MNHNY, CDR2 SVGAGI (reference sequence). The CDR3 DNA follows: TGTGCCAGCAGCCCAACCTACGAGCAGTACTTC. As protein: CASSPTYEQYF.

The chain uses TRBV25-1 and TRBJ2-1, with D possibly TRBD2 on 5 matching bases. Germline V CDR1 and CDR2: MGHDK, SYGVNS. With 6 bases removed from V and 5 bases from J, the gap between germline ends came to 20 bases. The CDR3 covers 16 residues. CDR3 bases: TGTGCCAGCAGAACTAGTAGAGGGTTTAAGGACAATGAGCAGTTCTTC. The encoded protein is CASRTSRGFKDNEQFF.

V and J are TRBV4-1 and TRBJ1-3; 7 nucleotides align to TRBD1. Germline V lookup: CDR1 MGHRA, CDR2 YSYEKL. With V trimmed by 1 base and J by 0 bases, 3 bases remained unmatched. The CDR3 length is 16 residues. CDR3 sequence: CASSQAGGRSGNTIYF. The CDR3 DNA follows: TGCGCCAGCAGCCAAGCAGGGGGGCGCTCTGGAAACACCATATATTTT.

The chain joins TRBV19 to TRBJ2-3; the D gene is possibly TRBD1 (5 bases). The V gene's germline CDR1 is LNHDA and CDR2 SQIVND (reference sequence). Trimming removed 6 bases from V and 2 bases from J, with 12 bases in between. This CDR3 is 14 amino acids long. The DNA of the CDR3 is TGTGCCAGTAGGACAGAGCAGTCCACAGATACGCAGTATTTT. Its translation: CASRTEQSTDTQYF.

The CDR3: CASSLTAHNQPQHF. CDR3 DNA sequence: TGTGCCAGCAGCTTGACAGCTCATAATCAGCCCCAGCATTTT. The rearrangement uses TRBV11-2 and TRBJ1-5; D is perhaps TRBD1 (5 bases). The CDR3 sequence is 14 residues long. V lost 3 bases and J lost 4, with 10 bases in between. Germline loops: CDR1 SGHAT, CDR2 FQNNGV.

This chain connects TRBV21-1 to TRBJ2-1. TRBV21-1 is deemed a pseudogene. CDR3 size: 11 residues. The CDR3, as DNA: TGTGCCAGTTCCACGTACAATGAGCAGTTCTTC. Translation gives CASSTYNEQFF.

The V gene is TRBV5-4, the J gene TRBJ2-3; 8 bases fit TRBD1. CDR1 and CDR2 from the germline V gene are SGHNT and YYREEE (reference sequence). V trimming: 0 bases; J trimming: 4 bases; junction bases outside the gene matches: 1. This CDR3 contains 14 residues. The CDR3 nucleotides read TGTGCCAGCAGCTTGGCAGGGGGCGCAGATACGCAGTATTTT. Amino acid sequence: CASSLAGGADTQYF.

The V gene is TRBV18, the J gene TRBJ1-6; unclear D gene. The CDR3 sequence is 15 residues long. Germline assignment: CDR1 KGHSH and CDR2 LQKENI. With 6 bases removed from V and 9 bases from J, the gap between germline ends came to 18 bases. The CDR3 bases are TGTGCCAGCTCGCCCCAGGAGGTCGGGAGTTCACCCCTCCACTTT. As protein: CASSPQEVGSSPLHF.